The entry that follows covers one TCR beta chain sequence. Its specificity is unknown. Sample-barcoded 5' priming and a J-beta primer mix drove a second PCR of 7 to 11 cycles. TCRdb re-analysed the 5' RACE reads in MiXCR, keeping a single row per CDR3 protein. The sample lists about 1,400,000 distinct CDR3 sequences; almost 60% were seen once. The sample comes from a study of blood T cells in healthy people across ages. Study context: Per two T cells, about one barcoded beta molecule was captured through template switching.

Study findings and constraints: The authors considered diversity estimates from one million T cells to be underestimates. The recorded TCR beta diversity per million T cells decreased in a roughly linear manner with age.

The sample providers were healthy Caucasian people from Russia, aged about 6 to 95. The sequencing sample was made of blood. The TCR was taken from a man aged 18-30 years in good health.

CDR3 nucleotide sequence: TGTGCCAGCAGCCAGAGGTCAACGGCGGGAGGGCTAAATGAGCAGTTCTTC. Translated, it gives CASSQRSTAGGLNEQFF. The V gene is TRBV3-1, the J gene TRBJ2-1; TRBD2 agrees at 9 bases. V shed 3 bases and J 7 bases; nucleotides not matched to a gene: 13. CDR1 and CDR2 (germline): LGHDT, YNNKEL (reference sequence). The CDR3 spans 17 residues.